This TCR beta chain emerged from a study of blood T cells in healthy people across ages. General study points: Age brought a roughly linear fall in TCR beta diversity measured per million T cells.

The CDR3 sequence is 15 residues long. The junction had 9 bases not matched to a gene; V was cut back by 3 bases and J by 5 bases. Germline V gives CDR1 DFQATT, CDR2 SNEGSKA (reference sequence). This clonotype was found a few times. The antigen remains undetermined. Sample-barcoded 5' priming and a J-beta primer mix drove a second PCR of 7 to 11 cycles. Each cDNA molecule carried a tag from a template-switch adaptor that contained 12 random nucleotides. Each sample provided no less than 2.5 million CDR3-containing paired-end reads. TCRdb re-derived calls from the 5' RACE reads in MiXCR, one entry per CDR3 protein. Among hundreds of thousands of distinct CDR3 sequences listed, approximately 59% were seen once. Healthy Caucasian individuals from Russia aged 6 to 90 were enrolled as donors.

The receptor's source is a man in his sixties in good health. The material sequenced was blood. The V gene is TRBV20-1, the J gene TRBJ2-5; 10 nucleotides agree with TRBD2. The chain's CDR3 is CSARVLAGGVETQYF. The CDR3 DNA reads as TGCAGTGCTAGGGTCTTAGCGGGGGGAGTGGAGACCCAGTACTTC.